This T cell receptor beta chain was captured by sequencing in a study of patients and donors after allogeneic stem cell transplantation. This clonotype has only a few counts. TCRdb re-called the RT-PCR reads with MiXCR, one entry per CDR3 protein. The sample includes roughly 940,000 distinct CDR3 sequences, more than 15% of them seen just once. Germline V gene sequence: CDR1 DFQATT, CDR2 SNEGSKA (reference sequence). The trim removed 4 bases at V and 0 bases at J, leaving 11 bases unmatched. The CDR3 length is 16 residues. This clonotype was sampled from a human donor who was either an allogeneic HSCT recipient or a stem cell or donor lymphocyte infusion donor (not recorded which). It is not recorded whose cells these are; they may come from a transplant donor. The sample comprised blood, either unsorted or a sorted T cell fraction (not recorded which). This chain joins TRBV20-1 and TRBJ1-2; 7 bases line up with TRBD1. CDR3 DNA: TGCAGTGCTACACAGGGAGAGAGGGGGCCTAACTATGGCTACACCTTC. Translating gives CSATQGERGPNYGYTF.